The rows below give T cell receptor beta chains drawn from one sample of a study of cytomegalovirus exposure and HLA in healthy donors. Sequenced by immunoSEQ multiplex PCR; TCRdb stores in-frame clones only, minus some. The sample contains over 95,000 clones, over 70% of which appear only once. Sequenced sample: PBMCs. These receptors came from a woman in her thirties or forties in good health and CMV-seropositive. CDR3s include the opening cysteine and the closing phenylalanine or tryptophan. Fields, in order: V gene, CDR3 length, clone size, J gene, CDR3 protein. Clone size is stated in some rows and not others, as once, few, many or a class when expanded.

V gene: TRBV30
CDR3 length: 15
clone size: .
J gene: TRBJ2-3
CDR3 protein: CAWSVGTGVTDTQYF

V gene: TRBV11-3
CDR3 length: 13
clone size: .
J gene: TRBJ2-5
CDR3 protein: CASSLNLGGTQYF

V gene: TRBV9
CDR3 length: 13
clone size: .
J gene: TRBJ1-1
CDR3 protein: CASSAKQGTEAFF

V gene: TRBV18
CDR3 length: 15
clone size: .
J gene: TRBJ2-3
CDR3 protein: CASSPGIAGDDTQYF

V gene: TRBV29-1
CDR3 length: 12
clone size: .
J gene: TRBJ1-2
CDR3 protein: CSVERQPWGYTF

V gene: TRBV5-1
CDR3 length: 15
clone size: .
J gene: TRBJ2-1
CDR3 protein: CASSLDPGTYNEQFF

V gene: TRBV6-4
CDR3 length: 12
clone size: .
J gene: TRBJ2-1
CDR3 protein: CASSSTDNEQFF

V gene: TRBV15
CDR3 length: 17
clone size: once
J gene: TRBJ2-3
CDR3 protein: CATSRDPRGVVTDTQYF

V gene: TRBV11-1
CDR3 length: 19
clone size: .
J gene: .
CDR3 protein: CASSPRGAGTGGYPYEQYF

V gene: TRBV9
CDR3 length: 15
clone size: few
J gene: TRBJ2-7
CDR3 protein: CASSVAGTGDYEQYF

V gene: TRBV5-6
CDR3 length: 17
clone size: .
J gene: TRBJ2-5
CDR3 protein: CASQRMAGGSSGETQYF

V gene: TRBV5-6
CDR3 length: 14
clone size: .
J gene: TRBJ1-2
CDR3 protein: CASSRTGINYGYTF

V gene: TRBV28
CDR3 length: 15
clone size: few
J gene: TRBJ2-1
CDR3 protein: CASSWDRGVYNEQFF

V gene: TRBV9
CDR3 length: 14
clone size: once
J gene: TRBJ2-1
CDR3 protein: CASKTASGGGEQFF

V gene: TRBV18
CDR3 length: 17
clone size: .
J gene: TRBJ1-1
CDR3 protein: CASSPNAGSGGNTEAFF

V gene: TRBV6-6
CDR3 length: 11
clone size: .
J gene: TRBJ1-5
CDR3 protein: CASGQGQPQHF